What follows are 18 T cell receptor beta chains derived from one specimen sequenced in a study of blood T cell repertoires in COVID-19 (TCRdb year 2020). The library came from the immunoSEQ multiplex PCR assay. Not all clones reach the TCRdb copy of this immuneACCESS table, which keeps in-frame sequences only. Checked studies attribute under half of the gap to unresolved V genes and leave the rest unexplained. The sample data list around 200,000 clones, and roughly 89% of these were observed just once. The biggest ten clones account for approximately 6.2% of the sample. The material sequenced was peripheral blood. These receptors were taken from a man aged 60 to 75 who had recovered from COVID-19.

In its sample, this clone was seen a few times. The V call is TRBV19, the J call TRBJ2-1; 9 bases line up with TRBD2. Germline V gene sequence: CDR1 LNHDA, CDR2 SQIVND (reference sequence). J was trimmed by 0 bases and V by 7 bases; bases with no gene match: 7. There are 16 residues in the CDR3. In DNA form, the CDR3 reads TGTGCCAGTAAGGGCGGTAGCGGGAGCTCCTACAATGAGCAGTTCTTC. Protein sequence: CASKGGSGSSYNEQFF.

The CDR3 reads CASSPGTTLRAQYF. The CDR3 DNA follows: TGCGCCAGCAGCCCCGGGACTACCCTACGTGCGCAGTATTTT. V gene TRBV5-1 combines with J gene TRBJ2-3; 7 bases agree with TRBD2. CDR3 length equals 14 residues. CDR1 is SGHRS, CDR2 YFSETQ, per germline. J gave up 10 bases and V 4 bases, and 12 bases lay outside the gene matches. The complete variable domain, with remaining parts taken from reference TRBV5-1 and TRBJ2-3, reads KAGVTQTPRYLIKTRGQQVTLSCSPISGHRSVSWYQQTPGQGLQFLFEYFSETQRNKGNFPGRFSGRQFSNSRSEMNVSTLELGDSALYLCASSPGTTLRAQYFGPGTRLTVL.

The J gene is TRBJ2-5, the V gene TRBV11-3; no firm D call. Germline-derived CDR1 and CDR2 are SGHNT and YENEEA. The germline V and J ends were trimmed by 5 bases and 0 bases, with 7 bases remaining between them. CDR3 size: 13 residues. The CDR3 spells CASSPPDQETQYF. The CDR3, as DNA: TGTGCCAGCAGCCCCCCCGACCAAGAGACCCAGTACTTC.

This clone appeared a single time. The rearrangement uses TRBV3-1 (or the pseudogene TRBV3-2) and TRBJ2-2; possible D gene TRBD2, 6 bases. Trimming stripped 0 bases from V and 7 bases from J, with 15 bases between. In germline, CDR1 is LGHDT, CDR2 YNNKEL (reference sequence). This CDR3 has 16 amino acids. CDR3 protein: CASSQELTPGVGELFF. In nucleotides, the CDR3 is TGTGCCAGCAGCCAAGAACTGACCCCGGGGGTCGGGGAGCTGTTTTTT.

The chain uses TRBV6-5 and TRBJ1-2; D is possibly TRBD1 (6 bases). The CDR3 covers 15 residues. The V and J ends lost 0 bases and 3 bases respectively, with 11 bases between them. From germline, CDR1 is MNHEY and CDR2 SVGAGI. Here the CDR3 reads CASSYSSQGHYGYTF. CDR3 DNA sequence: TGTGCCAGCAGTTACTCGAGTCAGGGGCACTATGGCTACACCTTC.

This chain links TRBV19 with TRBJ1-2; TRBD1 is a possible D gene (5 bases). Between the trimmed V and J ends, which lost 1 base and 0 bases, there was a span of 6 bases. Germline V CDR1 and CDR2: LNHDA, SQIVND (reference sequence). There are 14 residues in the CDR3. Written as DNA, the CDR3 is TGTGCCAGTAGTATAGCGGACACTAACTATGGCTACACCTTC. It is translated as CASSIADTNYGYTF.

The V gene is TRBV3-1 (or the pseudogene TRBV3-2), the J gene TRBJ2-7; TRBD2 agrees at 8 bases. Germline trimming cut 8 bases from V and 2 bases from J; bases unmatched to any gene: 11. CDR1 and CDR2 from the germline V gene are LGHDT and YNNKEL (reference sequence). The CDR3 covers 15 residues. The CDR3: CASSSLAGAPYEQYF. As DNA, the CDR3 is TGTGCCAGCTCCTCCCTAGCGGGTGCCCCCTACGAGCAGTACTTC.

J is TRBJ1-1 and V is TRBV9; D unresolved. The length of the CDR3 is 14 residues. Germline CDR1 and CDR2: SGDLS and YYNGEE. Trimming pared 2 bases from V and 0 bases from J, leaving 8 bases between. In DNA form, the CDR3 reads TGTGCCAGCAGCGTGACCACAGTGAACACTGAAGCTTTCTTT. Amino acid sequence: CASSVTTVNTEAFF.

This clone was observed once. Written as DNA, the CDR3 is TGTGCCAGCAGTGAAGCCGGTTCCCTAAGGGGGAACTATGGCTACACCTTC. Translated, it gives CASSEAGSLRGNYGYTF. The rearrangement links TRBV25-1 to TRBJ1-2; possibly TRBD1 for D (6 bases). The germline gives CDR1 MGHDK, CDR2 SYGVNS. The CDR3 sequence is 17 residues long. Trimming left V 2 bases short and J 2 bases short, with 18 bases between.

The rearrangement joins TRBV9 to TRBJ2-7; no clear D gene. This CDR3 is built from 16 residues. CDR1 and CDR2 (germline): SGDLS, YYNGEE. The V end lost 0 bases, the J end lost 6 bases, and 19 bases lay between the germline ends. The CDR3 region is CASSVGSQIPPTEQYF. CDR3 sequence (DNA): TGTGCCAGCAGCGTAGGGTCCCAGATCCCCCCAACCGAGCAGTACTTC.

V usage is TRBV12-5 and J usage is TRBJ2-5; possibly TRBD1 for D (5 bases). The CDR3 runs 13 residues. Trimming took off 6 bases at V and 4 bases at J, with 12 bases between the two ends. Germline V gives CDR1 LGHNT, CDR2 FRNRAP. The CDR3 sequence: CASGPGIGETQYF. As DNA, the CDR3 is TGTGCTAGTGGACCAGGGATTGGAGAGACCCAGTACTTC.

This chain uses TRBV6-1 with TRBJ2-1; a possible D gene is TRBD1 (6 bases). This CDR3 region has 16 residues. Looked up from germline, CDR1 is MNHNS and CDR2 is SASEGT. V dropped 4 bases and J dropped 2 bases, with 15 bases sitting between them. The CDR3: CASSGGGRAPYNEQFF. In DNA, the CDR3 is TGTGCCAGCAGTGGAGGGGGACGGGCCCCCTACAATGAGCAGTTCTTC.

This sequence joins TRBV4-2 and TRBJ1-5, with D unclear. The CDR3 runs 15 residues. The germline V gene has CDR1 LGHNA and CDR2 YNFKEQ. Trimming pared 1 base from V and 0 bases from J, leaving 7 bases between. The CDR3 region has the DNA TGTGCCAGCAGCCAAGGAGTTTATAGCAATCAGCCCCAGCATTTT. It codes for CASSQGVYSNQPQHF.

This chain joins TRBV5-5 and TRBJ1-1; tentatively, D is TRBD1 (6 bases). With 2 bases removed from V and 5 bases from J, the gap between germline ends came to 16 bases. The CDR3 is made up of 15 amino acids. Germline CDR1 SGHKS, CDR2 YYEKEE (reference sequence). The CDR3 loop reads CASSFLQGGNTEAFF. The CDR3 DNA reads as TGTGCCAGCAGCTTCCTACAGGGTGGAAATACTGAAGCTTTCTTT. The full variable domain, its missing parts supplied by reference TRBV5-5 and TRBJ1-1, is DAGVTQSPTHLIKTRGQQVTLRCSPISGHKSVSWYQQVLGQGPQFIFQYYEKEERGRGNFPDRFSARQFPNYSSELNVNALLLGDSALYLCASSFLQGGNTEAFFGQGTRLTVV.

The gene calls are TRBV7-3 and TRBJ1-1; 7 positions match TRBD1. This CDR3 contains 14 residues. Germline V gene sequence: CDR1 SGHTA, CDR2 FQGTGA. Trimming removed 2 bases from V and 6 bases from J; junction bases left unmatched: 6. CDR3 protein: CASSLGFDRAEAFF. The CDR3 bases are TGTGCCAGCAGCTTAGGGTTTGACAGGGCTGAAGCTTTCTTT.

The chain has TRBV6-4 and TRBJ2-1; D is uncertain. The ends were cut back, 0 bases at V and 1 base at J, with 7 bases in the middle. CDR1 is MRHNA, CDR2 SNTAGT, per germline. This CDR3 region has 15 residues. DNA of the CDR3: TGTGCCAGCAGTGACTCAGCGACTTCCTACAATGAGCAGTTCTTC. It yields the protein CASSDSATSYNEQFF.

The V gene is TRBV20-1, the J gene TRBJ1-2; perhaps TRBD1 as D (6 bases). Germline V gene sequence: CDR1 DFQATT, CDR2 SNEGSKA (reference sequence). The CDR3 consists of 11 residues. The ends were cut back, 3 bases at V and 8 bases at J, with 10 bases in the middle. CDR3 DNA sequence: TGCAGTGCTAGTATCCAGGGGGGCTACACCTTC. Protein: CSASIQGGYTF.

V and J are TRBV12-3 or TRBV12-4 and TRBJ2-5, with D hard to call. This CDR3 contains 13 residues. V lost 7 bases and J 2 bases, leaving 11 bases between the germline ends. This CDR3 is CASTLRVQETQYF. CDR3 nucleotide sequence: TGTGCCAGCACCCTTCGGGTTCAAGAGACCCAGTACTTC.